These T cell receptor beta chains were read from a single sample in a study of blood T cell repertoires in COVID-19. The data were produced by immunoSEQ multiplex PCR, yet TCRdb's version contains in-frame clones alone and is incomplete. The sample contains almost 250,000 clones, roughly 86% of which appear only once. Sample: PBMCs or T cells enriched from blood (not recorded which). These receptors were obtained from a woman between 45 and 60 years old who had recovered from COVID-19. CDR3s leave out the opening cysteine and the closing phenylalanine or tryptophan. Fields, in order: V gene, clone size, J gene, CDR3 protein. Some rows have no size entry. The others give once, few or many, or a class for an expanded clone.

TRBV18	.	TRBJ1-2	ASSSRGENYGYT
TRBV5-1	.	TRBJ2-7	ASSSRGTGAYEQY
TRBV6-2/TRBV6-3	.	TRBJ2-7	ASSYFQGAVDEQY
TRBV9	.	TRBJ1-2	ASSAQGYGYT
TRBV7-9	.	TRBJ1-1	ASSVRTGTVFV
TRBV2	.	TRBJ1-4	ASSKDRATNEKLF
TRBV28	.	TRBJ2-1	AGGRSSYNEQF
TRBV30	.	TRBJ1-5	AWSVGQRNQPQH
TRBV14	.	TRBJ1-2	ASSHNQGVAGYT
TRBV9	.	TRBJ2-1	ASSVEGGPYNEQF
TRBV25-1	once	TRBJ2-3	ASSAAGGHRTQY
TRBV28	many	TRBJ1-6	ASTAHRDSYSPLH
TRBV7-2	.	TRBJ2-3	ASSLPTSGAFTDTQY
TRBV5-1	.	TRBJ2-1	ASSLPRQGIEQF
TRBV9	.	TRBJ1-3	ASSVDTGWTGNTIY
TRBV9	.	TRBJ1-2	ASSAPTSSTGKYGYT
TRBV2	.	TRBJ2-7	ASRIRDRPYEQY
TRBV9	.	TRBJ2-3	ASSVAKTSGRGDTQY
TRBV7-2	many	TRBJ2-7	ASSLAGGRAYEQY
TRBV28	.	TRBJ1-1	ASSQPLWSMNTEAF
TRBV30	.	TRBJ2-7	AWSGAGADEQY
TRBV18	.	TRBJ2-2	ASSPPWQFAGELF
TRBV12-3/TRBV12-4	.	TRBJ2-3	ASSLAGADTQY
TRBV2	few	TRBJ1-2	ASSDITPNYGYT
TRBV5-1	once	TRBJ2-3	ASSFATSPPDTQY
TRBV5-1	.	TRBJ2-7	ASSLGLELHEQY
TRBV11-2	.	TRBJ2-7	ASSFFRAGYYEQY
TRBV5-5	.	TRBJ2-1	ASSLGANEQF
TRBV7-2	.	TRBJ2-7	ASSSGGDEQY
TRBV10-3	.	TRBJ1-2	AISDERVGYGYT
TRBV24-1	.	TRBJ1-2	ATSGFGQNYGYT
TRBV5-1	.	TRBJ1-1	ASSPTETGDYTEAF
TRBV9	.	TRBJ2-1	ASSVWSSSDNEQF
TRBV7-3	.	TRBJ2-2	ASSPRGLAEDTGELF
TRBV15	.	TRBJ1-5	ATSSLTGSPSNQPQH
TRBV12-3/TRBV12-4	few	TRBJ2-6	ASRTDGANVLT
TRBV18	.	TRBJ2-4	ASSPGTDKNIQY
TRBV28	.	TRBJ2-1	ASSPGSSGGSYNEQF
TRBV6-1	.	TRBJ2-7	ASSESLRTSGSYEQY
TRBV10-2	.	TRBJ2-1	ASSDQLDGLAGAYNEQF
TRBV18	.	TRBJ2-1	ASSPTSALRTNEQF
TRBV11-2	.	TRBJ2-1	ASSLRSGLAEQF
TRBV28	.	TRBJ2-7	ASSLTAGASYEQY
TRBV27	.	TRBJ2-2	ASSLRDTGELF
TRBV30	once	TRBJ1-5	AWATGSSNQPQH
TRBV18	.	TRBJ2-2	ASSPIGTSGNTGELF
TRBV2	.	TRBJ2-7	ASTGQGARGEQY
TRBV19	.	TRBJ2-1	ASSIGDRGNEQF
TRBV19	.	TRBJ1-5	ASSLSWGTGRSNQPQH
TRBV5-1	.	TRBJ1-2	ASSLAEGALGYT
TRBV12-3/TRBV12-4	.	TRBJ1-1	ASTRGYTEAF
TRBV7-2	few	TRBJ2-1	ASSLEASGRNEQF
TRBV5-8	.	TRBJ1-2	ASSLVGTGVYGYT
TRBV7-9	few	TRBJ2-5	ASSSRTRRVGETQY